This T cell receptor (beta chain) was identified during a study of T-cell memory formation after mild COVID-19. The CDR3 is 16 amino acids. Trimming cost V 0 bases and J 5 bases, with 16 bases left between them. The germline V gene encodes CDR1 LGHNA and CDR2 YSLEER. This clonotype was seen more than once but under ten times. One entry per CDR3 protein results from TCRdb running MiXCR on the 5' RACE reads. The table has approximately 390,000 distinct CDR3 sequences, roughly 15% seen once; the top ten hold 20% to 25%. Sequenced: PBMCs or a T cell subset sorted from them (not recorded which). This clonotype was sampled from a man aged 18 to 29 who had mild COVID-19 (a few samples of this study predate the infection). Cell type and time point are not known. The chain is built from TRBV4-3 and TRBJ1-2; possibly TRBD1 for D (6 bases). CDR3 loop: CASSQDRGLLVYGYTF. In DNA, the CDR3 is TGCGCCAGCAGCCAAGATCGGGGGCTTTTGGTTTATGGCTACACCTTC.